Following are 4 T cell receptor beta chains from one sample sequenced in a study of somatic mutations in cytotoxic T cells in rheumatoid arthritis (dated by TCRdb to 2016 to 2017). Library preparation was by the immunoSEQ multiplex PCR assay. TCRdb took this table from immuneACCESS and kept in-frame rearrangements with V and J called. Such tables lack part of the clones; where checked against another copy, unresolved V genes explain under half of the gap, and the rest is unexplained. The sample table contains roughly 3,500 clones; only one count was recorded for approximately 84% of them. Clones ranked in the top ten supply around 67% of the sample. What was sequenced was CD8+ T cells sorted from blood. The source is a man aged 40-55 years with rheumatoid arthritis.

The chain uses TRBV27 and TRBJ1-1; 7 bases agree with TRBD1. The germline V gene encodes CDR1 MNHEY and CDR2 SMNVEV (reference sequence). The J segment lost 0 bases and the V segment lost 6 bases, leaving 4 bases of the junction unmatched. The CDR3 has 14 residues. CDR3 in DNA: TGTGCCAGCAGAGGGGGACAGCTGAACACTGAAGCTTTCTTT. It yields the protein CASRGGQLNTEAFF.

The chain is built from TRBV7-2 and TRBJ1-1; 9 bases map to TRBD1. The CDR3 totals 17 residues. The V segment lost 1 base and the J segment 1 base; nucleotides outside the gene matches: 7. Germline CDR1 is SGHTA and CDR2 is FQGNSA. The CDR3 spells CASSLDGTGTGNTEAFF. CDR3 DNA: TGTGCCAGCAGCTTAGACGGGACAGGGACAGGGAACACTGAAGCTTTCTTT.

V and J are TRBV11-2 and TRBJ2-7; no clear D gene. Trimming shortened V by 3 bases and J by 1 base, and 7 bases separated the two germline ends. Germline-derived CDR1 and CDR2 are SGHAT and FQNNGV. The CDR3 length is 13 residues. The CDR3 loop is CASSFKPSYEQYF. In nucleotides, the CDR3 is TGTGCCAGCAGCTTTAAGCCGTCCTACGAGCAGTACTTC.

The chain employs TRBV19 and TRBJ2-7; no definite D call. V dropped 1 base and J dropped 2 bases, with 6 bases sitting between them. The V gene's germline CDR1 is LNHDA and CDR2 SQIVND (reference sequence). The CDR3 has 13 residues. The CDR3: CASSIGRTYEQYF. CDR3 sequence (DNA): TGTGCCAGTAGTATAGGGCGGACCTACGAGCAGTACTTC.